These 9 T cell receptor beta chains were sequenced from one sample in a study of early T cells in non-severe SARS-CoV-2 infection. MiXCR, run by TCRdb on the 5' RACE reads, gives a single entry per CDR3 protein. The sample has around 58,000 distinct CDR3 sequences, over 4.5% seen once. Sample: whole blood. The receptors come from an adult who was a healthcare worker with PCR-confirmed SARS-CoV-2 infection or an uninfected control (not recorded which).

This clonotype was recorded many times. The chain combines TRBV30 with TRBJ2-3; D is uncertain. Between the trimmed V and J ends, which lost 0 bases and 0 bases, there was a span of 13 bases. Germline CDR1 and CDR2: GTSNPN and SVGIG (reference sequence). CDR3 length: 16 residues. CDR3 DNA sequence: TGTGCCTGGAGTGTACTCGGCGGAGTTAGCACAGATACGCAGTATTTT. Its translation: CAWSVLGGVSTDTQYF.

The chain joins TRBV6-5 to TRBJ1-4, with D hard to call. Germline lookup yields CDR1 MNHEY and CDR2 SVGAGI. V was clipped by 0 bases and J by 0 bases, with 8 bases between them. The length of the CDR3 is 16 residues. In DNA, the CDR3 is TGTGCCAGCAGTTACTCGCGGAGGGCAACTAATGAAAAACTGTTTTTT. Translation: CASSYSRRATNEKLFF.

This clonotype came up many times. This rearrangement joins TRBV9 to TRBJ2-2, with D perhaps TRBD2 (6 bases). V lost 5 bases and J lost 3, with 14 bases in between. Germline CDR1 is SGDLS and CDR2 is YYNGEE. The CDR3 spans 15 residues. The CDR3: CASSLLSGDTGELFF. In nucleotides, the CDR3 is TGTGCCAGCAGTCTCCTTAGCGGAGACACCGGGGAGCTGTTTTTT.

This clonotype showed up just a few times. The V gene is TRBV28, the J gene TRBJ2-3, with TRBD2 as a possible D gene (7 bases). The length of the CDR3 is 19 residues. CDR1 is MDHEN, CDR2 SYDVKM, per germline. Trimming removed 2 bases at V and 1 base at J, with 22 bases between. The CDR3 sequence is CASSLTPGAAGDGTDTQYF. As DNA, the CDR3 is TGTGCCAGCAGTTTAACCCCGGGGGCTGCGGGAGATGGCACAGATACGCAGTATTTT.

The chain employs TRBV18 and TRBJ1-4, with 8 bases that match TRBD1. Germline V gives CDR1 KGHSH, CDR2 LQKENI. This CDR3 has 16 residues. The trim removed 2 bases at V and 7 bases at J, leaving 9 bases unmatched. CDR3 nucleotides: TGTGCCAGCTCACCAAATGGACAGGGAATTGGTGAAAAACTGTTTTTT. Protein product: CASSPNGQGIGEKLFF.

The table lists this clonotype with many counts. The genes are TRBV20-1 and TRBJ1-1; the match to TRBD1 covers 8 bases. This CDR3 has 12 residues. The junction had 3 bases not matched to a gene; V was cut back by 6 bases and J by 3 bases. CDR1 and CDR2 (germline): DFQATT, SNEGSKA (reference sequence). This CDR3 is CSAKQGDTEAFF. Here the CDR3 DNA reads TGCAGTGCAAAACAGGGGGACACTGAAGCTTTCTTT.

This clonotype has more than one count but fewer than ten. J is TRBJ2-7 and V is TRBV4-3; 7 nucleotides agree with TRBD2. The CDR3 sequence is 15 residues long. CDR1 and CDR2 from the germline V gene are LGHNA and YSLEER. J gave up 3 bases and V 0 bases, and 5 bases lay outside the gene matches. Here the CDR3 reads CASSQDYGTIYEQYF. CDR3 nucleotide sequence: TGCGCCAGCAGCCAAGATTACGGGACTATCTACGAGCAGTACTTC.

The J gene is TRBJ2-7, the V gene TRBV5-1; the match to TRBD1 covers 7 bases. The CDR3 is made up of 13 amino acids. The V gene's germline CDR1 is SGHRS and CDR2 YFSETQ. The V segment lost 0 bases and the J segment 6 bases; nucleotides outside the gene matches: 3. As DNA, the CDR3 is TGCGCCAGCAGCTTGGACAGGGGTTCCGAGCAGTACTTC. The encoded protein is CASSLDRGSEQYF. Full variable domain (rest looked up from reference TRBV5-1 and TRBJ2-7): KAGVTQTPRYLIKTRGQQVTLSCSPISGHRSVSWYQQTPGQGLQFLFEYFSETQRNKGNFPGRFSGRQFSNSRSEMNVSTLELGDSALYLCASSLDRGSEQYFGPGTRLTVT.

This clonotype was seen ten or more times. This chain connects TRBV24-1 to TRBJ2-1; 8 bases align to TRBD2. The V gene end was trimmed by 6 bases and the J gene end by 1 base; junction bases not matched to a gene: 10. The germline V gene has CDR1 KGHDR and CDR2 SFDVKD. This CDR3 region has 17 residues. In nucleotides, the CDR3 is TGTGCCACCAGTCCCGGGGGGGAGTATGGGTCCTACAATGAGCAGTTCTTC. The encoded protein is CATSPGGEYGSYNEQFF.